A single sample gave rise to the 30 T cell receptor beta chains below, sequenced in a study of control samples from healthy donors and cancer patients (dated by TCRdb to the early 2020s). The method behind the library was the immunoSEQ multiplex PCR assay. TCRdb retrieved this table from immuneACCESS and kept in-frame rearrangements only. Not all clones are present; in checked studies, unresolved V genes account for under half, and no reason is known for the remainder. The sample data list about 220,000 clones, and roughly 94% of these were observed just once. The top ten hold approximately 1.6% of the sample. Material for sequencing was blood. These receptors came from a man between 50 and 59 years old in good health.

CDR3 protein: CASSSGQSSNQPQHF. CDR3 sequence (DNA): TGTGCCAGCAGCTCGGGACAGTCCTCGAATCAGCCCCAGCATTTT. The chain recombines TRBV28 with TRBJ1-5; 7 nucleotides agree with TRBD1. The CDR3 has 15 amino acids. Germline-derived CDR1 and CDR2 are MDHEN and SYDVKM. V was clipped by 6 bases and J by 4 bases; unmatched bases: 9.

The CDR3 nucleotides are TGTGCCAGCACCCAAGCGCCGAGCTCCTACAATGAGCAGTTCTTC. This translates into CASTQAPSSYNEQFF. The chain uses TRBV6-5 and TRBJ2-1; D is unclear. Trimming cost V 7 bases and J 0 bases, with 13 bases left between them. CDR1 and CDR2 (germline): MNHEY, SVGAGI. This CDR3 region has 15 residues.

The chain has TRBV12-3 or TRBV12-4 and TRBJ1-2, with no clear D. V was pared by 3 bases and J by 4 bases, with 6 bases between. This CDR3 region has 12 residues. The CDR3 loop reads CASSLRLYGYTF. CDR3 DNA: TGTGCCAGCAGTTTGCGGCTCTATGGCTACACCTTC.

The chain uses TRBV19 and TRBJ2-5; D might be TRBD2 (6 bases). CDR1 LNHDA and CDR2 SQIVND come from the germline V gene (reference sequence). Trimming took off 5 bases at V and 0 bases at J, with 16 bases between the two ends. The CDR3 runs 16 residues. DNA for the CDR3: TGTGCCAGTAGTGGGGGAGGAGCCTTGTACCAAGAGACCCAGTACTTC. Translation: CASSGGGALYQETQYF.

Only one count was recorded for this clone. V gene TRBV6-5 combines with J gene TRBJ2-3, with no clear D. V dropped 10 bases and J dropped 6 bases, with 11 bases sitting between them. Germline CDR1 reads MNHEY; CDR2 reads SVGAGI. CDR3 length equals 11 residues. CDR3 bases: TGTGCCACCTCCCCCCTGGATACGCAGTATTTT. Translation: CATSPLDTQYF.

The chain carries TRBV30 and TRBJ1-1; D not resolved. Per the germline V gene, CDR1 is GTSNPN and CDR2 is SVGIG (reference sequence). This CDR3 has 11 amino acids. The CDR3 is CAGLLNTEAFF. The CDR3 DNA reads TGTGCAGGTCTCCTGAACACTGAAGCTTTCTTT.

The CDR3 region is CASSSRTGGMSSYNEQFF. The CDR3 nucleotides read TGTGCCAGCAGTTCCCGGACAGGGGGAATGAGCTCCTACAATGAGCAGTTCTTC. The V gene is TRBV27, the J gene TRBJ2-1; 10 bases line up with TRBD1. Germline-derived CDR1 and CDR2 are MNHEY and SMNVEV (reference sequence). J gave up 0 bases and V 4 bases, and 9 bases lay outside the gene matches. The CDR3 sequence is 18 residues long.

The rearrangement uses TRBV5-6 and TRBJ2-1; D call uncertain. Deletions cut 0 bases from V and 6 bases from J, with 7 bases between. This CDR3 contains 13 residues. From germline, CDR1 is SGHDT and CDR2 YYEEEE. The chain's CDR3 is CASSLDRINEQFF. CDR3 DNA: TGTGCCAGCAGCTTGGACCGGATCAATGAGCAGTTCTTC.

A single count supports this clone. V is TRBV5-3 and J is TRBJ1-5; TRBD1 might be the D (5 bases). TRBV5-3 is an ORF, and what it does is uncertain. The V and J ends lost 9 bases and 0 bases respectively, with 22 bases between them. This CDR3 has 17 amino acids. The CDR3 sequence: CAMKRGTEDTSNQPQHF. DNA of the CDR3: TGTGCCATGAAGCGGGGGACGGAAGACACTAGCAATCAGCCCCAGCATTTT.

This clone turned up a few times. This chain connects TRBV6-5 to TRBJ1-6, with D uncertain. The CDR3 has 15 amino acids. Trimming removed 7 bases at V and 6 bases at J, with 16 bases between. Germline V gene data show CDR1 as MNHEY and CDR2 as SVGAGI. The CDR3 coding sequence is TGTGCCAGCACTTTAACCTCGACCGTTAATTCACCCCTCCACTTT. Translation gives CASTLTSTVNSPLHF.

V is TRBV6-5 and J is TRBJ2-5; no clear D gene. This CDR3 spans 12 amino acids. V was trimmed by 7 bases and J by 5 bases, leaving 11 bases between them. CDR1 and CDR2 from the germline V gene are MNHEY and SVGAGI. The CDR3 loop reads CASTARRETQYF. The CDR3 region has the DNA TGTGCCAGCACCGCCCGCCGGGAGACCCAGTACTTC.

V gene TRBV7-2 combines with J gene TRBJ1-4, with TRBD1 matching over 8 bases. The germline CDR1 and CDR2 sequences are SGHTA and FQGNSA. The CDR3 spans 14 residues. Trimming cost V 3 bases and J 5 bases; bases outside gene matches: 2. The CDR3 loop is CASSFTGGNEKLFF. DNA for the CDR3: TGTGCCAGCAGCTTTACAGGGGGAAATGAAAAACTGTTTTTT.

The V gene is TRBV4-3, the J gene TRBJ2-1; D uncertain. With 0 bases removed from V and 2 bases from J, the gap between germline ends came to 5 bases. The CDR3 spans 14 residues. Germline V CDR1 and CDR2: LGHNA, YSLEER. For the CDR3, the DNA is TGCGCCAGCAGCCAAGATTCCACCTACAATGAGCAGTTCTTC. Translating it yields CASSQDSTYNEQFF.

The V and J genes are TRBV21-1 and TRBJ2-2; the table's D call TRBD1 went unverified against the DNA. TRBV21-1 is annotated as a pseudogene. This CDR3 has 19 residues. The CDR3 here is CASSKAPGDRQGKTGELFF. The CDR3 coding sequence is TGTGCCAGCAGCAAAGCGCCTGGGGACCGACAGGGCAAAACCGGGGAGCTGTTTTTT.

The chain combines TRBV18 with TRBJ1-5, with no clear D. V lost 2 bases and J lost 2, with 16 bases in between. In germline, CDR1 is KGHSH, CDR2 LQKENI. The CDR3 is made up of 17 amino acids. The CDR3 DNA is TGTGCCAGCTCACCATACGAGCGGGCATCGGGCAATCAGCCCCAGCATTTT. This sequence encodes CASSPYERASGNQPQHF.

This rearrangement joins TRBV7-8 to TRBJ2-2, with a weak D call TRBD2 (6 bases). Germline CDR1 reads SGHVS; CDR2 reads FQNEAQ. Trimming removed 7 bases from V and 1 base from J, with 7 bases in between. There are 13 residues in the CDR3. CDR3 DNA: TGTGCCAGCAACGGGGGGAACACCGGGGAGCTGTTTTTT. Translated, it gives CASNGGNTGELFF.

The chain couples TRBV6-5 to TRBJ2-2; perhaps TRBD1 as D (6 bases). Germline V CDR1 and CDR2: MNHEY, SVGAGI. This CDR3 spans 14 amino acids. Deletions cut 5 bases from V and 1 base from J, with 8 bases between. The CDR3 DNA follows: TGTGCCAGCAGTAAGACAGGGAACACCGGGGAGCTGTTTTTT. Protein: CASSKTGNTGELFF.

The rearrangement joins TRBV28 to TRBJ2-7, with 8 positions matching TRBD2. This CDR3 is 16 amino acids long. J gave up 1 base and V 4 bases, and 9 bases lay outside the gene matches. Looked up from germline, CDR1 is MDHEN and CDR2 is SYDVKM. CDR3 in amino acids: CASSWGSGGESYEQYF. The CDR3 nucleotides read TGTGCCAGCAGTTGGGGCAGCGGGGGAGAGTCCTACGAGCAGTACTTC.

The chain employs TRBV5-1 and TRBJ1-3; D is unresolved. Germline V gene data show CDR1 as SGHRS and CDR2 as YFSETQ. The V gene lost 1 base and the J gene lost 7 bases, with 12 bases spanning the gap. The CDR3 runs to 14 residues. CDR3 loop: CASSLTSGGNTIYF. CDR3 sequence (DNA): TGCGCCAGCAGCTTGACTAGTGGAGGGAACACCATATATTTT.

The chain couples TRBV2 to TRBJ1-2; no clear D. From germline, CDR1 is SNHLY and CDR2 FYNNEI. The V gene lost 3 bases and the J gene lost 8 bases, with 10 bases spanning the gap. The CDR3 runs to 12 residues. CDR3 nucleotide sequence: TGTGCCAGCAGTGACAGCTCTTGGGGCTACACCTTC. Amino acid sequence: CASSDSSWGYTF.

The genes are TRBV21-1 and TRBJ1-6; TRBD1 is the table's D call and was not checked against the DNA. TRBV21-1 is tagged as a pseudogene. The CDR3 covers 13 residues. The CDR3 DNA reads as TGTGCCAGCTCTCAGGGGGGTAATTCACCCCTCCACTTT. This translates into CASSQGGNSPLHF.

The chain employs TRBV6-6 and TRBJ2-1; D unresolved. Germline-derived CDR1 and CDR2 are MNHNY and SVGAGI (reference sequence). This CDR3 is built from 10 residues. Trimming shortened V by 6 bases and J by 5 bases, and 2 bases separated the two germline ends. The CDR3 DNA is TGTGCCAGCAGGGACAATGAGCAGTTCTTC. Protein sequence: CASRDNEQFF.

The chain is built from TRBV6-1 and TRBJ1-2, with a weak D call TRBD1 (6 bases). V dropped 0 bases and J dropped 4 bases, with 12 bases sitting between them. This CDR3 region has 15 residues. CDR1 is MNHNS and CDR2 is SASEGT in the germline V gene. CDR3 loop: CASSEATGRGYGYTF. CDR3 nucleotides: TGTGCCAGCAGTGAAGCCACAGGGCGAGGCTATGGCTACACCTTC.

The rearrangement uses TRBV24-1 and TRBJ1-1; D is uncertain. The CDR3 spans 13 residues. V was trimmed by 3 bases and J by 0 bases, leaving 4 bases between them. Germline CDR1 and CDR2: KGHDR and SFDVKD. CDR3 region: CATSDPMNTEAFF. The CDR3 bases are TGTGCCACCAGTGATCCCATGAACACTGAAGCTTTCTTT.

J is TRBJ1-4 and V is TRBV2; a weak D match, TRBD1 (5 bases). V was cut by 6 bases and J by 2 bases, with 10 bases left in between. Germline values: CDR1 SNHLY, CDR2 FYNNEI. The CDR3 is 14 amino acids. CDR3 nucleotides: TGTGCCAGCAGCCTCAGGGCGACTAATGAAAAACTGTTTTTT. Its translation is CASSLRATNEKLFF.

V usage is TRBV5-1 and J usage is TRBJ2-5, with 9 bases lining up with TRBD2. Trimming cost V 2 bases and J 7 bases; bases outside gene matches: 6. The CDR3 is 14 amino acids. Per germline, CDR1 SGHRS and CDR2 YFSETQ. The CDR3: CASSFPSGDGTQYF. CDR3 coding DNA: TGCGCCAGCAGCTTTCCTAGCGGGGACGGGACCCAGTACTTC.

J is TRBJ2-3 and V is TRBV5-8, with a possible D match to TRBD1 (6 bases). The CDR3 consists of 13 residues. V was cut by 2 bases and J by 4 bases, with 8 bases left in between. The germline V gene encodes CDR1 SGHTS and CDR2 YDEGEE. For the CDR3, the DNA is TGTGCCAGCAGCTTCAGGGGAGCAGATACGCAGTATTTT. Its translation: CASSFRGADTQYF.

J is TRBJ2-7 and V is TRBV10-3; 8 bases map to TRBD1. Per germline, CDR1 ENHRY and CDR2 SYGVKD. There are 16 residues in the CDR3. The trim removed 2 bases at V and 1 base at J, leaving 7 bases unmatched. CDR3 in DNA: TGTGCCATCAGTGAGCCCCCGGGACAGGTTTCCTACGAGCAGTACTTC. This encodes CAISEPPGQVSYEQYF.

The chain links TRBV5-6 to TRBJ2-5, with 10 nucleotides matching TRBD2. The V and J ends lost 6 bases and 1 base, in that order; junction bases with no gene match: 6. Per the germline V gene, CDR1 is SGHDT and CDR2 is YYEEEE. The CDR3 length is 15 residues. Here the CDR3 reads CASTGTSGVQETQYF. DNA of the CDR3: TGTGCCAGCACGGGAACTAGCGGGGTCCAAGAGACCCAGTACTTC.

This chain connects TRBV9 to TRBJ2-2; D is tentatively TRBD1 or TRBD2 (5 bases each). This CDR3 is built from 16 residues. The germline V and J ends were trimmed by 1 base and 2 bases, with 12 bases remaining between them. CDR1 is SGDLS and CDR2 is YYNGEE in the germline V gene. CDR3 sequence (DNA): TGTGCCAGCAGCGTAACCGGGGCCGTCAACACCGGGGAGCTGTTTTTT. Its protein is CASSVTGAVNTGELFF.